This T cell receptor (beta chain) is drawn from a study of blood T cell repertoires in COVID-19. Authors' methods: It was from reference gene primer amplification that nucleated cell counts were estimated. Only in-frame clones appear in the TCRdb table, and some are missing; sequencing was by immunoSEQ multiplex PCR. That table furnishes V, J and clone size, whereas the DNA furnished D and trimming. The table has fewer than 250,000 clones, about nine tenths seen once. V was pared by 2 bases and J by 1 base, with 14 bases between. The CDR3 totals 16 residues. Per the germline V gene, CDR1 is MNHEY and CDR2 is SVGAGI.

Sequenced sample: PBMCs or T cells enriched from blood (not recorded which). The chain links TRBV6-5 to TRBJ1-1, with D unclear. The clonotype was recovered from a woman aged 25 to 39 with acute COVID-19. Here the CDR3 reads CASSYPVQNRNTEAFF. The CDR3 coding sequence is TGTGCCAGCAGTTACCCGGTACAGAATAGGAACACTGAAGCTTTCTTT.